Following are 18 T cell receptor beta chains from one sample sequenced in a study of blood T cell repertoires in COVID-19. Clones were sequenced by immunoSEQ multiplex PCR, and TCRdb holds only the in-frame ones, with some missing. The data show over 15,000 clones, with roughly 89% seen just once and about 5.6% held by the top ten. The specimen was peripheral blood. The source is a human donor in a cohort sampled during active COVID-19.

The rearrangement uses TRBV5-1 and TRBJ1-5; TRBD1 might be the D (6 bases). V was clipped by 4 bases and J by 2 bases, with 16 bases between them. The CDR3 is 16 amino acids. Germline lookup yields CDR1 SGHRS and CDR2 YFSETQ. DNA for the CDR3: TGCGCCAGCAGCCCCGGGAGGGGGTCGGGCAATCAGCCCCAGCATTTT. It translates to CASSPGRGSGNQPQHF. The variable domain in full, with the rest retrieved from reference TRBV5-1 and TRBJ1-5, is KAGVTQTPRYLIKTRGQQVTLSCSPISGHRSVSWYQQTPGQGLQFLFEYFSETQRNKGNFPGRFSGRQFSNSRSEMNVSTLELGDSALYLCASSPGRGSGNQPQHFGDGTRLSIL.

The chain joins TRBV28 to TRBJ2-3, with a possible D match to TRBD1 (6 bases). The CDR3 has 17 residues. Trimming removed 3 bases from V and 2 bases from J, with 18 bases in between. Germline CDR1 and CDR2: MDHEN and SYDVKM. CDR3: CASSFSLGTTNTDTQYF. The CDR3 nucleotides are TGTGCCAGCAGTTTCTCCCTAGGGACAACAAACACAGATACGCAGTATTTT.

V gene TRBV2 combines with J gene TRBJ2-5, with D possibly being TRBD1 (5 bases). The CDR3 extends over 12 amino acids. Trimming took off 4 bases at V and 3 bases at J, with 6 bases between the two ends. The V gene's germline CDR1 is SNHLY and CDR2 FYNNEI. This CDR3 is CASSVTEETQYF. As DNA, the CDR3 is TGTGCCAGCAGTGTGACAGAAGAGACCCAGTACTTC.

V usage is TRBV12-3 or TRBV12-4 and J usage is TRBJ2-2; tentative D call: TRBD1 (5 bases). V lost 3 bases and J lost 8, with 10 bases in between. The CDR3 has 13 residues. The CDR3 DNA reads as TGTGCCAGCAGTTTCCCGACAGTAGGGGAGCTGTTTTTT. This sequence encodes CASSFPTVGELFF.

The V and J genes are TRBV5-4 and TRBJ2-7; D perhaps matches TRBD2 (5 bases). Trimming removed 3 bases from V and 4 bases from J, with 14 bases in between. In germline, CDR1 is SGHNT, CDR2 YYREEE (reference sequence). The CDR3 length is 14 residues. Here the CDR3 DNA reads TGTGCCAGCAGCTATGGACTCCGCGGGTACGAGCAGTACTTC. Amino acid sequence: CASSYGLRGYEQYF.

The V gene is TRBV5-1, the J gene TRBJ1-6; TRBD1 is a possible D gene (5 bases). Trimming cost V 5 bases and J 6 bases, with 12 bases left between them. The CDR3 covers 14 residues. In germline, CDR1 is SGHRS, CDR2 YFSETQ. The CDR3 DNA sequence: TGCGCCAGCAGAACTGACAGTTCTAATTCACCCCTCCACTTT. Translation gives CASRTDSSNSPLHF.

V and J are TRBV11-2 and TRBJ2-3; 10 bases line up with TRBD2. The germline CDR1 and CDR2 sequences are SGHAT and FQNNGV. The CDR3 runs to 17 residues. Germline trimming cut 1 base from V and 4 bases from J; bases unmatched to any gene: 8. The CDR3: CASSLGLAGDSADTQYF. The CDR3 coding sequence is TGTGCCAGCAGCTTAGGGCTAGCGGGAGATTCGGCAGATACGCAGTATTTT.

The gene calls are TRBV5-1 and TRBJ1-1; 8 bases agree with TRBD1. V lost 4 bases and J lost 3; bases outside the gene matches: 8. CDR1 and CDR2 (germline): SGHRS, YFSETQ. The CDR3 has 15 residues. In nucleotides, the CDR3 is TGCGCCAGCAGCAGACACAGGGGGAAGGACACTGAAGCTTTCTTT. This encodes CASSRHRGKDTEAFF.

The CDR3 sequence: CASSSGGGSGEQYF. The CDR3 nucleotides read TGTGCCAGCAGCTCGGGGGGCGGGAGTGGCGAGCAGTACTTC. The rearrangement links TRBV13 to TRBJ2-7, with D possibly being TRBD2 (7 bases). V was trimmed by 4 bases and J by 6 bases, leaving 16 bases between them. There are 14 residues in the CDR3. The germline CDR1 and CDR2 sequences are PRHDT and FYEKMQ (reference sequence).

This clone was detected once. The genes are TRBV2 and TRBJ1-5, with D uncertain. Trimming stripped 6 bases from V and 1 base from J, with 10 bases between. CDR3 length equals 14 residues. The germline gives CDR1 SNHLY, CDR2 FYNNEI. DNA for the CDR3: TGTGCCAGCAGGCCCGGGGTAAGCAATCAGCCCCAGCATTTT. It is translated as CASRPGVSNQPQHF. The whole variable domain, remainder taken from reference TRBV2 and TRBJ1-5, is EPEVTQTPSHQVTQMGQEVILRCVPISNHLYFYWYRQILGQKVEFLVSFYNNEISEKSEIFDDQFSVERPDGSNFTLKIRSTKLEDSAMYFCASRPGVSNQPQHFGDGTRLSIL.

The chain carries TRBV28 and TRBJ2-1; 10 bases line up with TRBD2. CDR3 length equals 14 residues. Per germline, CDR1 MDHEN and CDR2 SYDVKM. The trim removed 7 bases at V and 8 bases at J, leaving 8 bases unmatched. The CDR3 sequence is CASNPGLAPHEQFF. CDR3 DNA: TGTGCCAGCAACCCGGGACTAGCGCCCCATGAGCAGTTCTTC.

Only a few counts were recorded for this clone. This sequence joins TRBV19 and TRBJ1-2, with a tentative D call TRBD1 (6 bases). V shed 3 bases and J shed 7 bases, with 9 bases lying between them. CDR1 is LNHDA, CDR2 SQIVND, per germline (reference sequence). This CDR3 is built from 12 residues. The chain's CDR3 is CASSMGAAGYTF. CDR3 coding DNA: TGTGCCAGTAGTATGGGGGCTGCTGGCTACACCTTC.

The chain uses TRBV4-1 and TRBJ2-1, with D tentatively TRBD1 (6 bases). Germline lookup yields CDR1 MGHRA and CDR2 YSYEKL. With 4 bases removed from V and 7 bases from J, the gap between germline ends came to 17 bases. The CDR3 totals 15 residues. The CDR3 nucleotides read TGCGCCAGCAGCCCGTGGACAGCCCGAGGGAATGAGCAGTTCTTC. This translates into CASSPWTARGNEQFF.

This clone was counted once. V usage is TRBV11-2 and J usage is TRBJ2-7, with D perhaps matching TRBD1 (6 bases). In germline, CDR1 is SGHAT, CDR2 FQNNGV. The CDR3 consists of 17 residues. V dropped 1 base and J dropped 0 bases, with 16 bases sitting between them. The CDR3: CASSLVFGGPSSYEQYF. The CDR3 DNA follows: TGTGCCAGCAGCTTAGTCTTTGGGGGCCCCAGCTCCTACGAGCAGTACTTC.

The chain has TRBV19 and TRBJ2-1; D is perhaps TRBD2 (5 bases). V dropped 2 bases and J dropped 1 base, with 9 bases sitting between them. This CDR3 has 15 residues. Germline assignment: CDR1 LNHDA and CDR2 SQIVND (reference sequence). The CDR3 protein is CASSIRRVSYNEQFF. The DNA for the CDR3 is TGTGCCAGTAGTATACGGCGGGTTTCCTACAATGAGCAGTTCTTC. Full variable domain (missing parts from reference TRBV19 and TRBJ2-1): DGGITQSPKYLFRKEGQNVTLSCEQNLNHDAMYWYRQDPGQGLRLIYYSQIVNDFQKGDIAEGYSVSREKKESFPLTVTSAQKNPTAFYLCASSIRRVSYNEQFFGPGTRLTVL.

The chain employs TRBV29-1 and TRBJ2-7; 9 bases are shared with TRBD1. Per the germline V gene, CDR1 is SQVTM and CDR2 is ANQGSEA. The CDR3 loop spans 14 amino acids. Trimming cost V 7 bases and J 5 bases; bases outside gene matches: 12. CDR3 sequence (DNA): TGCAGCGCCGTCTCGGGACAGGGTACCCACGAGCAGTACTTC. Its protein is CSAVSGQGTHEQYF.

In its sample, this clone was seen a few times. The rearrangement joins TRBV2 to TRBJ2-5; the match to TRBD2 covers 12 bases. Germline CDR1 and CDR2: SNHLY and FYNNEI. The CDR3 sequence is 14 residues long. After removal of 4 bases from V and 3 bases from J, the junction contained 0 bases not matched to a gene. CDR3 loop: CASSGLAGEETQYF. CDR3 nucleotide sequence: TGTGCCAGCAGTGGACTAGCGGGAGAAGAGACCCAGTACTTC.

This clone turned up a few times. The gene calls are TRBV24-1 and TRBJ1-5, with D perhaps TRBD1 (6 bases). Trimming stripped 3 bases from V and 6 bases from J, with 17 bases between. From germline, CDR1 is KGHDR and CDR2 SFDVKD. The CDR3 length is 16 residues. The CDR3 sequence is CATSDASSGAVQPQHF. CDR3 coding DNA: TGTGCCACCAGTGATGCCTCGTCAGGGGCCGTTCAGCCCCAGCATTTT.